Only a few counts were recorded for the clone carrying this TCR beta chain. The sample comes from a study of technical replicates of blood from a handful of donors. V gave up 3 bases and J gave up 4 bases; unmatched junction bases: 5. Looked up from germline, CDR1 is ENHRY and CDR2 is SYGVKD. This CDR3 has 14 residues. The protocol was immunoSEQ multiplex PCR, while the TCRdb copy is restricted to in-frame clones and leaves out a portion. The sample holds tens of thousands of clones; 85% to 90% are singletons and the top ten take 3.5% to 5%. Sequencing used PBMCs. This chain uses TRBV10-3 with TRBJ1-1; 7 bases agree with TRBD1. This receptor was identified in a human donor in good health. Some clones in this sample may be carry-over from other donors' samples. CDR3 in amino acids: CAISEGQGGTEAFF. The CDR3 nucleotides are TGTGCCATCAGTGAAGGGCAGGGGGGCACTGAAGCTTTCTTT.